A selection of T cell receptor beta chains follows, all from one sample in a study of blood T cell repertoires in COVID-19. This table comes from immunoSEQ multiplex PCR, and its TCRdb copy is limited to in-frame clones, with some not included. The data show 35,000 to 55,000 clones, 85% to 90% seen once. The sample consisted of peripheral blood. Source of these receptors: a human donor in a cohort sampled during active COVID-19. Each CDR3 is given with its conserved first and last residue. D genes are given only for firm matches. Some rows have no size entry. The others give once, few or many, or a class for an expanded clone.

d_call,j_call,clone_size,v_call,cdr3_length,cdr3_aa,cdr3_nt
TRBD1,TRBJ2-3,NA,TRBV5-1,15,CASSWGTGDTDTQYF,TGCGCCAGCAGCTGGGGGACAGGGGACACAGATACGCAGTATTTT
TRBD1,TRBJ1-5,NA,TRBV28,12,CASTTGFQPQHF,TGTGCCAGCACGACAGGGTTTCAGCCCCAGCATTTT
TRBD1,TRBJ2-1,NA,TRBV9,15,CASSVGDRTYNEQFF,TGTGCCAGCAGCGTAGGGGACAGGACCTACAATGAGCAGTTCTTC
NA,TRBJ1-2,NA,TRBV28,14,CASRPPGRTYGYTF,TGTGCCAGCAGACCCCCAGGGCGGACCTATGGCTACACCTTC
TRBD2,TRBJ2-1,NA,TRBV7-8,17,CASSSRRWREGNNEQFF,TGTGCCAGCAGCTCTAGGAGGTGGCGGGAGGGTAACAATGAGCAGTTCTTC
TRBD2,TRBJ2-3,NA,TRBV30,13,CAWSGTSADTQYF,TGTGCCTGGAGCGGGACTAGCGCGGATACGCAGTATTTT
NA,TRBJ2-1,NA,TRBV29-1,10,CSAGGNEQFF,TGCAGCGCTGGAGGCAATGAGCAGTTCTTC
TRBD1,TRBJ2-2,NA,TRBV4-3,16,CASSRQTGVNTGELFF,TGCGCCAGCAGCCGACAAACAGGGGTGAACACCGGGGAGCTGTTTTTT
NA,TRBJ2-7,NA,TRBV3-1/TRBV3-2,15,CASSPSAPGTYEQYF,TGTGCCAGCAGCCCAAGTGCCCCGGGGACCTACGAGCAGTACTTC
NA,TRBJ1-5,NA,TRBV30,13,CAWSVRANQPQHF,TGTGCCTGGAGTGTGAGGGCCAATCAGCCCCAGCATTTT
NA,TRBJ1-2,NA,TRBV27,16,CASSNIGRGWFYGYTF,TGTGCCAGCAGTAATATAGGTCGGGGTTGGTTCTATGGCTACACCTTC
NA,TRBJ2-5,once,TRBV10-2,13,CASNPGVLETQYF,TGCGCCAGCAACCCAGGGGTATTGGAGACCCAGTACTTC
TRBD1,TRBJ1-2,NA,TRBV27,13,CASSGGQNYGYTF,TGTGCCAGCAGTGGGGGACAGAACTATGGCTACACCTTC
TRBD2,TRBJ2-2,NA,TRBV19,16,CASRPLAGQNTGELFF,TGTGCCAGTAGACCACTAGCGGGCCAGAACACCGGGGAGCTGTTTTTT
TRBD2,TRBJ2-5,NA,TRBV5-1,15,CASSLGSGRLETQYF,TGCGCCAGCAGCTTGGGTAGCGGGAGGTTGGAGACCCAGTACTTC
NA,TRBJ2-4,NA,TRBV25-1,17,CASSEYGAGLAKNIQYF,TGTGCCAGCAGTGAATATGGGGCGGGATTAGCCAAAAACATTCAGTACTTC
TRBD1,TRBJ1-1,NA,TRBV2,14,CASRKQGAGTEAFF,TGTGCCAGCCGAAAGCAGGGGGCAGGAACTGAAGCTTTCTTT
NA,TRBJ1-1,NA,TRBV28,14,CASSSLGENTEAFF,TGTGCCAGCAGTTCTTTAGGGGAGAACACTGAAGCTTTCTTT
TRBD1,TRBJ2-4,NA,TRBV27,17,CASSPRQGSVIRNIQYF,TGTGCCAGCAGCCCTCGACAGGGGTCCGTAATACGAAACATTCAGTACTTC
NA,TRBJ1-2,NA,TRBV27,15,CASSLGTSLNYGYTF,TGTGCCAGCAGTTTAGGGACTTCGTTAAACTATGGCTACACCTTC
TRBD2,TRBJ2-3,NA,TRBV7-9,16,CASSLAAGVWADTQYF,TGTGCCAGCAGCTTAGCGGCGGGAGTATGGGCAGATACGCAGTATTTT
NA,TRBJ2-2,NA,TRBV28,12,CASNSFTGELFF,TGTGCCAGCAACAGTTTTACCGGGGAGCTGTTTTTT
NA,TRBJ2-1,NA,TRBV29-1,16,CSVGIYEGREANEQFF,TGCAGCGTTGGGATCTATGAGGGCAGGGAGGCCAATGAGCAGTTCTTC
TRBD1,TRBJ2-7,few,TRBV7-9,13,CASSHRQGHEQYF,TGTGCCAGCAGCCATAGACAGGGTCACGAGCAGTACTTC
TRBD2,TRBJ2-1,NA,TRBV7-9,14,CASSFKLAYNEQFF,TGTGCCAGCAGCTTTAAACTAGCGTACAATGAGCAGTTCTTC
NA,TRBJ2-7,once,TRBV7-2,12,CASSFSGYEQYF,TGTGCCAGCAGCTTTAGCGGCTACGAGCAGTACTTC
NA,TRBJ1-6,NA,TRBV27,15,CASSLLGGTGSPLHF,TGTGCCAGCAGTTTATTGGGGGGGACGGGTTCACCCCTCCACTTT
TRBD1,TRBJ1-2,NA,TRBV7-9,13,CASSPDRVYGYTF,TGTGCCAGCAGCCCCGACAGGGTTTATGGCTACACCTTC
TRBD2,TRBJ2-7,few,TRBV7-8,15,CASSLGVSGTGEQYF,TGTGCCAGCAGCTTAGGGGTTAGCGGGACCGGTGAGCAGTACTTC
TRBD2,TRBJ2-1,NA,TRBV11-2,15,CASSAFAGAYNEQFF,TGTGCCAGCAGCGCTTTTGCGGGGGCCTACAATGAGCAGTTCTTC
NA,TRBJ2-6,NA,TRBV6-5,14,CASSPIWDNNVLTF,TGTGCCAGCAGCCCCATCTGGGACAACAACGTCCTGACTTTC
NA,TRBJ2-3,NA,TRBV4-1,14,CASRRTSVADTQYF,TGCGCCAGCAGGCGCACTTCGGTAGCAGATACGCAGTATTTT
TRBD2,TRBJ2-7,NA,TRBV7-2,15,CATGTSGIRGYEQYF,TGTGCCACCGGGACTAGCGGGATTAGGGGCTACGAGCAGTACTTC
TRBD1,TRBJ1-1,NA,TRBV27,15,CASSLWGQGGPEAFF,TGTGCCAGCAGTTTATGGGGACAGGGTGGACCTGAAGCTTTCTTT
NA,TRBJ1-2,once,TRBV6-1,13,CASSEAGGGGYTF,TGTGCCAGCAGTGAAGCAGGCGGGGGCGGCTACACCTTC
NA,TRBJ2-1,NA,TRBV5-4,13,CASSLQGGNEQFF,TGTGCCAGCAGCTTACAAGGGGGCAATGAGCAGTTCTTC
NA,TRBJ2-7,NA,TRBV29-1,15,CSVEDTGMGLYEQYF,TGCAGCGTTGAAGATACGGGGATGGGCCTCTACGAGCAGTACTTC
NA,TRBJ1-2,NA,TRBV6-2/TRBV6-3,11,CASSELYGYTF,TGTGCCAGCAGCGAACTCTATGGCTACACCTTC
TRBD1,TRBJ2-2,NA,TRBV28,17,CASSSRPGTANTGELFF,TGTGCCAGCAGCTCGAGACCCGGGACAGCGAACACCGGGGAGCTGTTTTTT
TRBD1,TRBJ2-2,NA,TRBV27,22,CASSLRVVGQGRGTWFGGELFF,TGTGCCAGCAGTTTGAGGGTCGTGGGACAGGGGAGGGGCACCTGGTTCGGCGGGGAGCTGTTTTTT
TRBD1,TRBJ2-1,NA,TRBV7-3,15,CASSLKGGRVDEQFF,TGTGCCAGCAGCTTAAAAGGGGGCAGGGTCGATGAGCAGTTCTTC
TRBD1,TRBJ2-1,once,TRBV28,15,CASSLLGTGGDEQFF,TGTGCCAGCAGTTTGTTAGGGACAGGGGGCGATGAGCAGTTCTTC
NA,TRBJ1-2,NA,TRBV7-2,12,CASSFQNYGYTF,TGTGCCAGCAGCTTCCAGAACTATGGCTACACCTTC
NA,TRBJ2-2,NA,TRBV14,17,CASSQDSGLARTGELFF,TGTGCCAGCAGCCAAGATTCCGGGTTAGCCAGAACCGGGGAGCTGTTTTTT
TRBD1,TRBJ1-1,NA,TRBV5-1,16,CASSLWGQDRNTEAFF,TGCGCCAGCAGCTTGTGGGGACAGGACCGGAACACTGAAGCTTTCTTT
TRBD1,TRBJ1-2,NA,TRBV24-1,16,CATSDSGTGGSYGYTF,TGTGCCACCAGTGATTCTGGGACAGGGGGAAGCTATGGCTACACCTTC
TRBD2,TRBJ2-1,NA,TRBV7-9,19,CASSLYTATSGVSYNEQFF,TGTGCCAGCAGCTTATATACCGCCACTAGCGGGGTCTCCTACAATGAGCAGTTCTTC